This section outlines one T cell receptor beta chain sequence together with its context. What it recognizes is unknown. The trim removed 6 bases at V and 5 bases at J, leaving 9 bases unmatched. The CDR3 runs to 15 residues. These data belong to a study of T cells after yellow fever vaccination. In the study overall: Preparation of the low-cell-number fractions used SMART-Seq v4 Ultra Low Input.

Study results and limitations: Of the clonotypes, a small share occurred in both CD4 and CD8 compartments.

TCRdb reprocessed the 5' RACE reads via MiXCR and lists one record per CDR3 protein. The top ten clones hold 2.5% to 4% of a sample with hundreds of thousands of distinct CDR3 sequences, about an eighth of them seen once. This chain links TRBV12-3 or TRBV12-4 with TRBJ1-4, with TRBD1 matching 7 bases. The sample in question was CD4+ T cells sorted from PBMCs, obtained 15 days after the yellow fever booster vaccination. The clonotype comes from a young man who received the YFV17D yellow fever vaccine. CDR3 residues: CASSRTTGSNEKLFF. CDR3 sequence (DNA): TGTGCCAGCAGCCGGACGACAGGGTCAAATGAAAAACTGTTTTTT.